One sample yielded the 9 T cell receptor beta chains listed below, sequenced in a study of blood T cells in healthy people across ages. A J-beta primer mix and a sample-barcoded 5' primer were used in a second PCR of about 7 to 11 cycles. TCRdb fed the 5' RACE reads into MiXCR, producing one record per CDR3 protein. The sample yields about a million distinct CDR3 sequences, approximately 50% seen once. The sample consisted of blood. The receptors shown here come from a woman aged 60-75 years in good health.

The chain has TRBV7-9 and TRBJ1-5; D not certain. CDR3 length: 13 residues. V was trimmed by 4 bases and J by 2 bases, leaving 6 bases between them. Germline CDR1 reads SEHNR; CDR2 reads FQNEAQ (reference sequence). The CDR3 sequence: CASSSEGNQPQHF. The CDR3 nucleotides read TGTGCCAGCAGCTCCGAAGGCAATCAGCCCCAGCATTTT.

This clonotype showed up just a few times. The chain is built from TRBV7-9 and TRBJ2-6; D is possibly TRBD1 (5 bases). CDR1 is SEHNR and CDR2 is FQNEAQ in the germline V gene (reference sequence). Trimming removed 1 base from V and 2 bases from J, with 9 bases in between. The CDR3 is made up of 16 amino acids. CDR3 amino acids: CASSLDKGTGANVLTF. For the CDR3, the DNA is TGTGCCAGCAGCTTAGACAAGGGGACTGGGGCCAACGTCCTGACTTTC. The whole variable domain, remainder taken from reference TRBV7-9 and TRBJ2-6, is DTGVSQNPRHKITKRGQNVTFRCDPISEHNRLYWYRQTLGQGPEFLTYFQNEAQLEKSRLLSDRFSAERPKGSFSTLEIQRTEQGDSAMYLCASSLDKGTGANVLTFGAGSRLTVL.

J is TRBJ2-5 and V is TRBV12-3 or TRBV12-4; tentative D call: TRBD1 (5 bases). CDR3 length equals 16 residues. V gave up 3 bases and J gave up 5 bases, with 19 bases separating them. The CDR3 nucleotides read TGTGCCAGCAGTTTGGGTTCAACGGCAGGGCGCGAGACCCAGTACTTC. Translation: CASSLGSTAGRETQYF.

The chain carries TRBV29-1 and TRBJ1-2; 7 positions agree with TRBD1. In germline, CDR1 is SQVTM, CDR2 ANQGSEA. After removal of 6 bases from V and 5 bases from J, the junction contained 3 bases not matched to a gene. This CDR3 region has 11 residues. CDR3 sequence: CSVGTEYGYTF. The CDR3, as DNA: TGCAGCGTAGGGACAGAATATGGCTACACCTTC.

This rearrangement joins TRBV6-7 to TRBJ1-4; no clear D gene. TRBV6-7 carries the ORF label, with uncertain function. The CDR3 totals 15 residues. Trimming left V 7 bases short and J 0 bases short, with 12 bases between. The CDR3 coding sequence is TGTGCCAGCATGGCCCCTTGGGCAACTAATGAAAAACTGTTTTTT. This codes for CASMAPWATNEKLFF.

V and J are TRBV7-9 and TRBJ2-1; the D gene could be TRBD1 or TRBD2 (5 bases each). The DNA end is a closer match to TRBJ2-7, so the J assignment may be wrong. This CDR3 region has 14 residues. Looked up from germline, CDR1 is SEHNR and CDR2 is FQNEAQ (reference sequence). The CDR3 sequence: CASSLGGDRGEQYF. The CDR3 DNA reads TGTGCCAGCAGCTTAGGAGGGGATAGGGGCGAGCAGTACTTC.

The chain is built from TRBV5-5 and TRBJ2-7, with 9 nucleotides matching TRBD1. The germline gives CDR1 SGHKS, CDR2 YYEKEE (reference sequence). V trimming: 2 bases; J trimming: 4 bases; junction bases outside the gene matches: 13. The CDR3 consists of 17 residues. The CDR3 DNA is TGTGCCAGCAGCTTCCTGAATGCTCCGGACAGGGGTTACGAGCAGTACTTC. Residues: CASSFLNAPDRGYEQYF.

This clonotype was picked up a small number of times. V and J are TRBV2 and TRBJ2-5, with D unresolved. Per germline, CDR1 SNHLY and CDR2 FYNNEI. The CDR3 length is 13 residues. V was trimmed by 5 bases and J by 5 bases, leaving 12 bases between them. CDR3 protein: CASSITASETQYF. CDR3 DNA sequence: TGTGCCAGCAGTATTACCGCATCGGAGACCCAGTACTTC.

The rearrangement uses TRBV28 and TRBJ2-1; 9 nucleotides line up with TRBD2. Germline CDR1 reads MDHEN; CDR2 reads SYDVKM. Trimming took 3 bases from V and 9 from J; bases not matched to a gene: 15. The length of the CDR3 is 17 residues. For the CDR3, the DNA is TGTGCCAGCAGTTTCCCCGTGGGTAGCGGGAGAGGTGGTGAGCAGTTCTTC. Translation: CASSFPVGSGRGGEQFF.